This TCR beta chain was sequenced in a study of spatial heterogeneity in lung cancer. The time point was: sample taken at primary tumor resection. The study sequenced unsorted whole RNA from tumor, nontumor lung or frozen PBMC. By sample share, this clonotype is medium-sized (0.01 to 0.1%). Little can be read into the size of this beta chain, an off-target read in a library designed for alpha chains. From the 5' RACE reads, TCRdb called clonotypes with MiXCR, one entry per CDR3 protein. The table shows nearly 1,500 distinct CDR3 sequences, with 7% to 9% occurring only once. The sequencing here drew on normal lung tissue next to the tumor, taken at surgery. This sequence was found in a female donor with early-stage non-small cell lung cancer.

The CDR3 loop is CASSSDRIYSPLHF. The CDR3 DNA sequence: TGTGCCAGCAGCTCGGACAGGATTTACTCACCCCTCCACTTT. The chain uses TRBV5-4 and TRBJ1-6; 7 bases are shared with TRBD1. J lost 10 bases, V lost 3 bases, and 7 bases had no gene match. Looked up from germline, CDR1 is SGHNT and CDR2 is YYREEE (reference sequence). The CDR3 is 14 amino acids.